This T cell receptor beta chain is from a study of T cells in tumors after PD-1 blockade. Points from the study as a whole: Most post-therapy expanded exhausted CD8+ clones were new, undetected before treatment. Only pre- versus post-treatment comparisons showed clonal replacement.

The ends were cut back, 3 bases at V and 5 bases at J, with 14 bases in the middle. The CDR3 consists of 14 residues. Germline CDR1 reads ENHRY; CDR2 reads SYGVKD. This clone turned up a few times. Antigen specificity is unknown. Tumor or blood genomic DNA was sequenced, with inputs of about 550 ng to 6,004 ng. Sequenced by immunoSEQ multiplex PCR; TCRdb stores in-frame clones only, minus some. The top ten hold 3.5% to 5.5% of the sample, which has about 8,500 clones, 50% to 70% seen once. This chain uses TRBV10-3 with TRBJ2-7; perhaps D is TRBD1 or TRBD2 (6 bases each). Sequences were derived from tumor tissue, sampled after anti-PD-1 treatment. This TCR was sampled from a human donor with basal cell carcinoma. The DNA of the CDR3 is TGTGCCATCAGTGAAAGGGGGGCGCGGGACGAGCAGTACTTC. Residues: CAISERGARDEQYF.